This TCR beta chain was sequenced for a study of OX40 agonist ivuxolimab in advanced cancers. Overall study context: Ivuxolimab, which is an agonistic anti-OX40 (CD134) antibody, was administered to the patients.

This CDR3 has 15 residues. Using immunoSEQ multiplex PCR, the repertoire was profiled, and TCRdb retains in-frame clones only, with some absent. The sample gives around 70,000 clones, around four fifths of which show up once; approximately 5.6% is in the top ten. The sequencing used CD4+ or CD8+ T cells sorted from blood, collected in a trial of the OX40 agonist ivuxolimab. V and J are TRBV21-1 and TRBJ2-3; TRBD2, the table's D call, lacks a check against the DNA. TRBV21-1 is reported as a pseudogene. This TCR was sampled from an adult with an advanced solid tumor such as melanoma, head and neck, liver or kidney cancer. The CDR3 loop reads CASSMGGCGTDTQYF. As DNA, the CDR3 is TGTGCCAGCAGCATGGGGGGATGTGGCACAGATACGCAGTATTTT.